The rows below give T cell receptor beta chains drawn from one sample of a study of control samples from healthy donors and cancer patients. Here immunoSEQ multiplex PCR was the method, and the copy in TCRdb shows in-frame clones only, minus some. Of 200,000 or so clones in the sample, roughly 94% were seen once. The sequencing sample was made of blood. The source of these receptors is a middle-aged man in good health. Both conserved end residues are part of each CDR3. Each record gives: J gene, V gene, clone size, D gene, CDR3 protein, CDR3 DNA. The D gene is left open where the match is weak. Some rows mark clone size as missing; the rest say once, few, many or name a class of expanded clone.

TRBJ1-3	TRBV5-1	NA	TRBD1	CASSLEGQASSGNTIYF	TGCGCCAGCAGCTTGGAAGGACAGGCGAGCTCTGGAAACACCATATATTTT
TRBJ2-5	TRBV5-1	once	TRBD2	CASSSGGRGAQETQYF	TGCGCCAGCAGCTCGGGCGGGCGGGGGGCCCAAGAGACCCAGTACTTC
TRBJ2-7	TRBV7-2	few	TRBD1	CASSIRGGQGTSYEQYF	TGTGCCAGCAGCATACGGGGGGGACAGGGGACAAGCTACGAGCAGTACTTC
TRBJ2-1	TRBV2	NA	NA	CASSERAGLPYNEQFF	TGTGCCAGCAGTGAAAGGGCAGGCCTACCCTACAATGAGCAGTTCTTC
TRBJ2-5	TRBV2	NA	TRBD1	CASSYTRDRGETQYF	TGTGCCAGCAGTTACACCCGGGACAGGGGAGAGACCCAGTACTTC
TRBJ2-6	TRBV7-9	NA	NA	CASSLAISGANVLTF	TGTGCCAGCAGCTTAGCCATCTCTGGGGCCAACGTCCTGACTTTC
TRBJ1-4	TRBV28	NA	TRBD1	CASSDRGATNEKLFF	TGTGCCAGCAGCGACAGGGGCGCCACTAATGAAAAACTGTTTTTT
TRBJ2-5	TRBV29-1	NA	NA	CSGFTVSQETQYF	TGCAGCGGCTTTACAGTATCCCAAGAGACCCAGTACTTC
TRBJ2-6	TRBV11-2	NA	NA	CASSRGLGANVLTF	TGTGCCAGCAGCAGGGGACTTGGGGCCAACGTCCTGACTTTC
TRBJ2-1	TRBV5-5	NA	TRBD2	CASSQTLAGDYNEQFF	TGTGCCAGCAGCCAGACACTAGCGGGGGACTACAATGAGCAGTTCTTC